This TCR beta chain was found in a study of Ad26.COV2.S vaccination and SARS-CoV-2 variants. Per germline, CDR1 SGHRS and CDR2 YFSETQ. This CDR3 region has 14 residues. Trimming shortened V by 0 bases and J by 4 bases, and 11 bases separated the two germline ends. Using immunoSEQ multiplex PCR, the repertoire was profiled, and TCRdb retains in-frame clones only, with some absent. The table lists about 370,000 clones, about 88% of them singletons, with over 1.5% in the top ten. Treatment meaning: roughly 19 received Ad26.COV2.S at low or high dose, single or two shots; 5 received placebo; per-sample allocation not given. Samples were taken on day 63 after the first vaccine or placebo injection.

The sample in question was peripheral blood, obtained in a trial of Ad26.COV2.S vaccine versus placebo. The chain employs TRBV5-1 and TRBJ2-7; maybe TRBD1 (6 bases). This receptor was obtained from a person aged 18 to 59 who received the Ad26.COV2.S COVID-19 vaccine or a placebo. This CDR3 is CASSLGLGGYEQYF. The CDR3 nucleotides read TGCGCCAGCAGCTTGGGGCTAGGGGGATACGAGCAGTACTTC.